A single sample gave rise to the 3 T cell receptor beta chains below, sequenced in a study of cytomegalovirus exposure and HLA in healthy donors. Researchers ran the PCR with 60 Vbeta and 13 Jbeta primers. Sequenced by immunoSEQ multiplex PCR; TCRdb stores in-frame clones only, minus some. This sample carries approximately 180,000 clones, more than 75% of them seen once, and the ten largest clones take about 0.23%. Sequenced: PBMCs. These receptors came from a girl under three years old in good health and CMV-seronegative.

V usage is TRBV10-3 and J usage is TRBJ1-1; D is undetermined. The germline V gene has CDR1 ENHRY and CDR2 SYGVKD. The V end was cut by 5 bases, the J end by 0 bases, with 10 bases between. The CDR3 has 14 residues. The CDR3 is CAISSIQMNTEAFF. The CDR3 coding sequence is TGTGCCATCAGTTCAATACAGATGAACACTGAAGCTTTCTTT.

This chain uses TRBV4-1 with TRBJ2-1; no clear D. Trimming left V 1 base short and J 5 bases short, with 9 bases between. The CDR3 has 14 amino acids. Germline CDR1 MGHRA, CDR2 YSYEKL. The chain's CDR3 is CASSQVVVHNEQFF. In DNA form, the CDR3 reads TGCGCCAGCAGCCAAGTAGTGGTCCACAATGAGCAGTTCTTC.

The gene calls are TRBV19 and TRBJ2-1; 13 nucleotides agree with TRBD2. The V segment lost 9 bases and the J segment 8 bases; nucleotides outside the gene matches: 4. This CDR3 is built from 13 residues. Germline assignment: CDR1 LNHDA and CDR2 SQIVND (reference sequence). The CDR3 DNA reads TGTGCCAGCAGGACTAGCGGGAGTGATGAGCAGTTCTTC. This translates into CASRTSGSDEQFF.